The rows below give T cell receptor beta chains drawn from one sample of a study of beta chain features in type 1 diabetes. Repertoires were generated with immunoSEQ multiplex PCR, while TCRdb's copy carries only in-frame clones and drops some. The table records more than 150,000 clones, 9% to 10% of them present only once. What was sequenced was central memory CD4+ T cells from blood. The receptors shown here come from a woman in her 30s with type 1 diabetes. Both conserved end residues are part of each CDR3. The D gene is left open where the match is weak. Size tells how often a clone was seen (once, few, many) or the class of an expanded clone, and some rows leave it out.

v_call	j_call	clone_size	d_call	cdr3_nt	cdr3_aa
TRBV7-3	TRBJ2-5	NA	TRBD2	TGTGCCAGCAGCCGAGAAGCGGGGGGGCCACAAGAGACCCAGTACTTC	CASSREAGGPQETQYF
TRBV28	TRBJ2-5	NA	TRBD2	TGTGCCAGCTCGAGGACTAGCGGGAACGGAGAGACCCAGTACTTC	CASSRTSGNGETQYF
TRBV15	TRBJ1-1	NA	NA	TGTGCCACCAGCAGAGCAAACTCTGAAGCTTTCTTT	CATSRANSEAFF
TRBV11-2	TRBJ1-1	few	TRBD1	TGTGCCAGCAGCCCGGCCAGGGGGCTGAACACTGAAGCTTTCTTT	CASSPARGLNTEAFF
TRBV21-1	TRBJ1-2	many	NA	TGTGCCAGCAGCAGGGACAGTAACTATGGCTACACCTTC	CASSRDSNYGYTF
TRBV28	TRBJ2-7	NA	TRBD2	TGTGCCACACATAGCGGGAGGGCCTACGAGCAGTACTTC	CATHSGRAYEQYF
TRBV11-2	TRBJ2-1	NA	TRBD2	TGTGCCAGCAGCAATCTAGCGGGAGTGGGTAATGAGCAGTTCTTC	CASSNLAGVGNEQFF
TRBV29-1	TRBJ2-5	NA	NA	TGCAGCGTTGTGCGGGAATGGGAGACCCAGTACTTC	CSVVREWETQYF
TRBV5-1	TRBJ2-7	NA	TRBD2	TGCGCCAGCAGCTTGGCACTAGCGGAGATCTACGAGCAGTACTTC	CASSLALAEIYEQYF
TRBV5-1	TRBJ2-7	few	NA	TGCGCCAGCAGCTCTCAAGCAACTTCTGGGGGCAACGAGCAGTACTTC	CASSSQATSGGNEQYF
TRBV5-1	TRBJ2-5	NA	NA	TGCGCCAGCAGCTTGATTTTTACATCCGGCGGGACCCAGTACTTC	CASSLIFTSGGTQYF
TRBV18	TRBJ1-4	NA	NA	TGTGCCAGCTCACCGACCGAGGGTTTCGATGAAAAACTGTTTTTT	CASSPTEGFDEKLFF
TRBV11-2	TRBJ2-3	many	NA	TGTGCCAGCAGCTATTGGGGAGGGGGGGCCGATACGCAGTATTTT	CASSYWGGGADTQYF
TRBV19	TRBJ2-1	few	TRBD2	TGTGCCAGTACCTTTACTGACAGCGGGAGATGGAACAATGAGCAGTTCTTC	CASTFTDSGRWNNEQFF
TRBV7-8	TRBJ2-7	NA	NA	TGTGCCAGCCGTTTCGCGGAGACCTCCTACGAGCAGTACTTC	CASRFAETSYEQYF
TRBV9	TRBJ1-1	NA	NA	TGTGCCAGCAGCATGACACCGAACACTGAAGCTTTCTTT	CASSMTPNTEAFF
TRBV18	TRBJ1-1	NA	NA	TGTGCCAGCTCACCGTCCGGGACACAAACTGAAGCTTTCTTT	CASSPSGTQTEAFF
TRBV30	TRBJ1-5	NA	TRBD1	TGTGCCTGGAGCGGGCCGGGACAGGGCGATCAGCCCCAGCATTTT	CAWSGPGQGDQPQHF
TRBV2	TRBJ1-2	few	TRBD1	TGTGCCATCGGGGGGGGACAGACCTATGGCTACACCTTC	CAIGGGQTYGYTF
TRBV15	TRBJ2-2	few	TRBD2	TGTGCCACCAGCAGACCAGCGGGAGAAAACGGGGAGCTGTTTTTT	CATSRPAGENGELFF
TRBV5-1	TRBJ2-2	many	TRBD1	TGCGCCACCCAGACAGGGGGAAACACCGGGGAGCTGTTTTTT	CATQTGGNTGELFF
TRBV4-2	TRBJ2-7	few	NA	TGTGCCAGCAGCCAAAGAGTGGAGGGTTCCTACGAGCAGTACTTC	CASSQRVEGSYEQYF
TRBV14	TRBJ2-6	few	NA	TGTGCCAGCAGCCAAACGGCACGACCTCGCAGGTCTGGGGCCAACGTCCTGACTTTC	CASSQTARPRRSGANVLTF
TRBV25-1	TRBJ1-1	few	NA	TGTGCCAGCGGGAGGGGCGCGGACACTGAAGCTTTCTTT	CASGRGADTEAFF
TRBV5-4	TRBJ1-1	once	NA	TGTGCCAGCAGCTTGGCGGAGGGGACTGAAGCTTTCTTT	CASSLAEGTEAFF
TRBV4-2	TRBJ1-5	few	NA	TGTGCCAGCAGCCCGACCGGACGGGGGGATGGTCAGCCCCAGCATTTT	CASSPTGRGDGQPQHF
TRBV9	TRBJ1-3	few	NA	TGTGCCAGCAGCGTAGAGGAGGAAAACACCATATATTTT	CASSVEEENTIYF
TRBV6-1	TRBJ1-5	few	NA	TGTGCCAGCAGCCAACTATTTCAGGGATTTCAGCCCCAGCATTTT	CASSQLFQGFQPQHF
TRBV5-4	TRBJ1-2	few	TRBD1	TGTGCCAGCAGCCCCGCAGGGGGACAGGGAAAAGGCTACACCTTC	CASSPAGGQGKGYTF
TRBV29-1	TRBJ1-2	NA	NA	TGCACCTCTTTGGGCAGCTATGGCTACACCTTC	CTSLGSYGYTF
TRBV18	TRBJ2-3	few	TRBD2	TGTGCCAGCTCACCGGCAGCGGGAGAAACAGATACGCAGTATTTT	CASSPAAGETDTQYF
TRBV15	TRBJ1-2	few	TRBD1	TGTGCCACCAGCAGCGATGACAGGGGGCAGGGTGGCTACACCTTC	CATSSDDRGQGGYTF
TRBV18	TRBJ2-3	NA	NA	TGTGCCAGCTCACCGACCAGACAAGGTTCCACAGATACGCAGTATTTT	CASSPTRQGSTDTQYF
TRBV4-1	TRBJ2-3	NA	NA	TGCGCCAGCAGCCAAGCCTCGGCAGGGATCCCAGATACGCAGTATTTT	CASSQASAGIPDTQYF
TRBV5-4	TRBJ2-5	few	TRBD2	TGTGCCAGCAGCGCTAGCGGGAGGACCCAAGAGACCCAGTACTTC	CASSASGRTQETQYF
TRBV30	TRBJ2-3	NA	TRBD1	TGTGCCTGGAGTACAGGGGTTGGGCCAGATACGCAGTATTTT	CAWSTGVGPDTQYF
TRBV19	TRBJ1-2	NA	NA	TGTGCCAGTAGTGACAGAGACTATGGCTACACCTTC	CASSDRDYGYTF
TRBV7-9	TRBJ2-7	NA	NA	TGTGCCAGCAGCCCCATCCAACGGGGCGAGCAGTACTTC	CASSPIQRGEQYF
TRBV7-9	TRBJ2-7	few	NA	TGTGCCAGCAGCCCCGGGGTTGCCTACGAGCAGTACTTC	CASSPGVAYEQYF
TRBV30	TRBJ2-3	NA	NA	TGTGCCTGGAGTCAGACTACAGATACGCAGTATTTT	CAWSQTTDTQYF
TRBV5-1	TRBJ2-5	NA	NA	TGCGCCAGCAGCTTGAGTGGGCCTTTTGAGACCCAGTACTTC	CASSLSGPFETQYF
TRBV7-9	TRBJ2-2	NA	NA	TGTGCCAGCAGCTTAGACAGGGCTCCGAACACCGGGGAGCTGTTTTTT	CASSLDRAPNTGELFF
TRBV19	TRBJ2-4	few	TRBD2	TGTGCCAGTAGTTTGACTAGCGGGATGGCCAAAAACATTCAGTACTTC	CASSLTSGMAKNIQYF
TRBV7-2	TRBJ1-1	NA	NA	TGTGCCAGCAGCTCCTACAGGGAAGCTTTCTTT	CASSSYREAFF
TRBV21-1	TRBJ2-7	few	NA	TGTGCCACTCCCGGGGGGCGGACAGCCGAGCAGTACTTC	CATPGGRTAEQYF
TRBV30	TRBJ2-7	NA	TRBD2	TGTGCCTGGAGTCGCTATGGACTAGCGGGAAAGCAGTACTTC	CAWSRYGLAGKQYF
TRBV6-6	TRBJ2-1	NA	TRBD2	TGTGCCAGCAGTTACCAGACTAGCGGGAGCGGTGAGCAGTTCTTC	CASSYQTSGSGEQFF
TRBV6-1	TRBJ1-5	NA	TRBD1	TGTGCCAGCAGTTCAAGGGACAGGGTGACGCCCCAGCATTTT	CASSSRDRVTPQHF
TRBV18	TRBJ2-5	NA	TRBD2	TGTGCCAGCTCACCGGTTATGAGCGGGAACCACCAAGAGACCCAGTACTTC	CASSPVMSGNHQETQYF
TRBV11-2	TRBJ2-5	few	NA	TGTGCCAGCAGCCCAGAGGGAGGTACTATAGAGACCCAGTACTTC	CASSPEGGTIETQYF
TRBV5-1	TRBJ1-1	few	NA	TGCGCCAGCAGGGATCAGGTGAACACTGAAGCTTTCTTT	CASRDQVNTEAFF
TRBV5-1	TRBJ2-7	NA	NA	TGCGCCAGCAGCTTCTCCCCCCAGGGTGGCGAGCAGTACTTC	CASSFSPQGGEQYF
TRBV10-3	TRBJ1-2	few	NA	TGTGCCATCAGTGAGAGATGGACAGCCATTCGGGGTGGCTACACCTTC	CAISERWTAIRGGYTF
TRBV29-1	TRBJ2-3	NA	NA	TGCAGCGTTGATCTCGACAACACAGATACGCAGTATTTT	CSVDLDNTDTQYF
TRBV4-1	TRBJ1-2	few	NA	TGCGCCAGCAGCCAAGGGGGCCTTACAGTCAATGGCTACACCTTC	CASSQGGLTVNGYTF
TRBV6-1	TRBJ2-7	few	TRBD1	TGTGCCAGCAGAAGGGACAGGGGGCTCTACGAGCAGTACTTC	CASRRDRGLYEQYF
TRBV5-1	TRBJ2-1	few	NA	TGCGCCAGCACCCTCGTCCCCGGAGGGGACCACAATGAGCAGTTCTTC	CASTLVPGGDHNEQFF
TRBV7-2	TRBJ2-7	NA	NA	TGTGCCAGCAGCCCTTATGGCCCCTACGAGCAGTACTTC	CASSPYGPYEQYF